The 27 T cell receptor beta chains below all came from one sample that was sequenced in a study of blood T cell repertoires in COVID-19. The table came from immunoSEQ multiplex PCR; TCRdb's copy has only in-frame clones and leaves some out. The sample records 150,000 to 200,000 clones, 75% to 90% being singletons. Sequenced material: peripheral blood. These receptors all come from a woman in her sixties with acute or convalescent COVID-19.

V gene TRBV7-8 combines with J gene TRBJ1-5, with 10 nucleotides matching TRBD1. Germline-derived CDR1 and CDR2 are SGHVS and FQNEAQ. There are 17 residues in the CDR3. V was clipped by 5 bases and J by 4 bases; unmatched bases: 11. The CDR3 sequence is CASSPRARQGANQPQHF. The CDR3 coding sequence is TGTGCCAGCAGCCCGAGGGCAAGACAGGGGGCTAATCAGCCCCAGCATTTT.

V and J are TRBV2 and TRBJ1-1; D not resolved. CDR3 length equals 14 residues. Trimming stripped 0 bases from V and 4 bases from J, with 9 bases between. Germline V gene data show CDR1 as SNHLY and CDR2 as FYNNEI. The CDR3 sequence is CASSEAFVSTEAFF. CDR3 in DNA: TGTGCCAGCAGTGAAGCTTTCGTGTCCACTGAAGCTTTCTTT.

The V and J genes are TRBV30 and TRBJ1-2; D may be TRBD1 (5 bases). CDR1 is GTSNPN and CDR2 is SVGIG in the germline V gene (reference sequence). This CDR3 region has 10 residues. V was shortened by 6 bases and J by 8 bases, with 10 bases between the two germline ends. This chain's CDR3 is CACGHYGYTF. The CDR3 region has the DNA TGTGCCTGCGGACATTACGGCTACACCTTC. Full variable domain (rest looked up from reference TRBV30 and TRBJ1-2): SQTIHQWPATLVQPVGSPLSLECTVEGTSNPNLYWYRQAAGRGLQLLFYSVGIGQISSEVPQNLSASRPQDRQFILSSKKLLLSDSGFYLCACGHYGYTFGSGTRLTVV.

V is TRBV6-5 and J is TRBJ1-5; D remains ambiguous. Germline V gene data show CDR1 as MNHEY and CDR2 as SVGAGI. This CDR3 region has 14 residues. V lost 6 bases and J 0 bases, leaving 9 bases between the germline ends. The CDR3 nucleotides are TGTGCCAGCAGGCAGTCTTATAGCAATCAGCCCCAGCATTTT. Translating it yields CASRQSYSNQPQHF.

This sequence joins TRBV15 and TRBJ1-2; 7 positions match TRBD1. Trimming at V came to 1 base and at J to 4 bases, leaving 3 bases not matched to a gene. This CDR3 comprises 14 residues. From germline, CDR1 is LNHNV and CDR2 YYDKDF (reference sequence). CDR3 nucleotides: TGTGCCACCAGCAGAGGACAGGGTCGCTATGGCTACACCTTC. Translation: CATSRGQGRYGYTF.

This clone has a single count. V gene TRBV7-2 combines with J gene TRBJ2-2; TRBD2 agrees at 8 bases. The CDR3 has 15 residues. Germline V gene lookup returns CDR1 SGHTA and CDR2 FQGNSA. The trim removed 3 bases at V and 8 bases at J, leaving 8 bases unmatched. As DNA, the CDR3 is TGTGCCAGCAGCTTCGGGAGGGTCCCGTCTGGGGAGCTGTTTTTT. Its protein product is CASSFGRVPSGELFF.

The genes are TRBV7-3 and TRBJ2-2, with 15 bases fitting TRBD2. Germline values: CDR1 SGHTA, CDR2 FQGTGA. V shed 8 bases, J shed 6 bases, and the junction held 16 bases outside the gene matches. This CDR3 is 19 amino acids long. The CDR3 region has the DNA TGTGCCAGCTCCCAAGGGGGACTAGCGGGAGGAAGGTTGTCCGGGGAGCTGTTTTTT. This gives the protein CASSQGGLAGGRLSGELFF.

The chain combines TRBV28 with TRBJ2-2; no clear D gene. Deletions cut 3 bases from V and 5 bases from J, with 10 bases between. Germline V gene lookup returns CDR1 MDHEN and CDR2 SYDVKM. The CDR3 has 14 residues. CDR3 DNA: TGTGCCAGCAGTTTTGCCGGGTATACCGGGGAGCTGTTTTTT. Its translation is CASSFAGYTGELFF. Full variable domain (rest looked up from reference TRBV28 and TRBJ2-2): DVKVTQSSRYLVKRTGEKVFLECVQDMDHENMFWYRQDPGLGLRLIYFSYDVKMKEKGDIPEGYSVSREKKERFSLILESASTNQTSMYLCASSFAGYTGELFFGEGSRLTVL.

The rearrangement joins TRBV18 to TRBJ1-1, with TRBD1 matching 8 bases. Germline trimming cut 3 bases from V and 8 bases from J; bases unmatched to any gene: 5. In germline, CDR1 is KGHSH, CDR2 LQKENI. The length of the CDR3 is 13 residues. The CDR3: CASSPRDRGEAFF. In nucleotides, the CDR3 is TGTGCCAGCTCACCGCGAGACAGGGGAGAAGCTTTCTTT.

In its sample, this clone was seen once. V and J are TRBV19 and TRBJ1-1; D remains unclear. CDR3 size: 13 residues. Trimming took off 3 bases at V and 3 bases at J, with 8 bases between the two ends. Per the germline V gene, CDR1 is LNHDA and CDR2 is SQIVND (reference sequence). The CDR3 region has the DNA TGTGCCAGTAGTATCGGGCGGGACACTGAAGCTTTCTTT. It encodes CASSIGRDTEAFF.

The rearrangement joins TRBV30 to TRBJ1-4; D gene uncertain. Germline CDR1 GTSNPN, CDR2 SVGIG (reference sequence). The V gene lost 5 bases and the J gene lost 3 bases, with 10 bases spanning the gap. The CDR3 consists of 13 residues. The CDR3 DNA sequence: TGTGCCTGGTCCACCCGGGCTAATGAAAAACTGTTTTTT. This gives the protein CAWSTRANEKLFF. Full variable domain (missing parts from reference TRBV30 and TRBJ1-4): SQTIHQWPATLVQPVGSPLSLECTVEGTSNPNLYWYRQAAGRGLQLLFYSVGIGQISSEVPQNLSASRPQDRQFILSSKKLLLSDSGFYLCAWSTRANEKLFFGSGTQLSVL.

Points on this clone: Other DNA sequences of this sample code for an identical CDR3. The gene calls are TRBV9 and TRBJ1-1, with 8 bases aligning to TRBD1. The CDR3 is 14 amino acids. V lost 4 bases and J lost 0; bases outside the gene matches: 2. Germline CDR1 and CDR2: SGDLS and YYNGEE. The CDR3 loop reads CASSLTGVNTEAFF. Written as DNA, the CDR3 is TGTGCCAGCAGCTTGACAGGGGTGAACACTGAAGCTTTCTTT.

The J gene is TRBJ2-1, the V gene TRBV7-3; 7 nucleotides agree with TRBD1. In germline, CDR1 is SGHTA, CDR2 FQGTGA. Unmatched junction bases numbered 8, after V lost 5 bases and J lost 4 bases. The CDR3 runs 15 residues. The CDR3 DNA reads TGTGCCAGCAGCCTACAGGGGAACCGGTACAATGAGCAGTTCTTC. Residues: CASSLQGNRYNEQFF.

The chain combines TRBV7-3 with TRBJ2-1; 10 positions match TRBD1. With V trimmed by 6 bases and J by 6 bases, 8 bases remained unmatched. The CDR3 totals 15 residues. The germline V gene has CDR1 SGHTA and CDR2 FQGTGA. The CDR3 spells CASSNPGQGSNEQFF. The CDR3 DNA is TGTGCCAGCAGTAACCCGGGACAGGGGAGCAATGAGCAGTTCTTC.

The J gene is TRBJ1-2, the V gene TRBV7-2, with a possible D match to TRBD1 (6 bases). Per the germline V gene, CDR1 is SGHTA and CDR2 is FQGNSA. V was pared by 5 bases and J by 8 bases, with 18 bases between. CDR3 size: 14 residues. In DNA, the CDR3 is TGTGCCAGCAGCGTCCCCTTAACAGGGCCGGGCTACACCTTC. Its translation: CASSVPLTGPGYTF.

The chain uses TRBV9 and TRBJ2-5; D is possibly TRBD2 (7 bases). The germline V gene encodes CDR1 SGDLS and CDR2 YYNGEE. This CDR3 region has 15 residues. V was shortened by 0 bases and J by 4 bases, with 13 bases between the two germline ends. CDR3 DNA sequence: TGTGCCAGCAGCGTAGCTGGGGGGGCAGGAGAGACCCAGTACTTC. As protein: CASSVAGGAGETQYF.

This chain uses TRBV27 with TRBJ2-6, with D possibly being TRBD1 (5 bases). The CDR3 totals 18 residues. V lost 4 bases and J 0 bases, leaving 16 bases between the germline ends. Germline assignment: CDR1 MNHEY and CDR2 SMNVEV (reference sequence). The DNA of the CDR3 is TGTGCCAGCAGTTCCTTCACAGGAACCCTCTCTGGGGCCAACGTCCTGACTTTC. Translating it yields CASSSFTGTLSGANVLTF. The variable domain in full, completed from reference TRBV27 and TRBJ2-6, reads EAQVTQNPRYLITVTGKKLTVTCSQNMNHEYMSWYRQDPGLGLRQIYYSMNVEVTDKGDVPEGYKVSRKEKRNFPLILESPSPNQTSLYFCASSSFTGTLSGANVLTFGAGSRLTVL.

The chain employs TRBV28 and TRBJ2-7; D perhaps matches TRBD2 (5 bases). The CDR3 totals 12 residues. Trimming cost V 4 bases and J 2 bases, with 6 bases left between them. From germline, CDR1 is MDHEN and CDR2 SYDVKM. Here the CDR3 reads CASSSGTYEQYF. The DNA of the CDR3 is TGTGCCAGCAGTTCCGGGACCTACGAGCAGTACTTC.

The chain couples TRBV6-1 to TRBJ2-2, with D possibly being TRBD1 (6 bases). The CDR3 length is 15 residues. CDR1 MNHNS and CDR2 SASEGT come from the germline V gene. V shed 1 base and J shed 6 bases, with 12 bases lying between them. The CDR3: CASSEGGPPAGELFF. The CDR3 DNA follows: TGTGCCAGCAGTGAAGGGGGGCCGCCCGCCGGGGAGCTGTTTTTT.

The V gene is TRBV28, the J gene TRBJ1-3; D possibly corresponds to TRBD1 (5 bases). The CDR3 runs 16 residues. Trimming removed 3 bases from V and 0 bases from J, with 12 bases in between. Germline V gives CDR1 MDHEN, CDR2 SYDVKM. CDR3 sequence reads: CASSFLDSFSGNTIYF. CDR3 DNA: TGTGCCAGCAGTTTCCTCGACAGCTTCTCTGGAAACACCATATATTTT.

The chain carries TRBV11-3 and TRBJ1-1, with D tentatively TRBD1 (6 bases). The germline V gene has CDR1 SGHNT and CDR2 YENEEA. The ends were cut back, 6 bases at V and 3 bases at J, with 17 bases in the middle. CDR3 length equals 15 residues. The DNA of the CDR3 is TGTGCCAGCAGTTCCGTACAGGGCGGCTACACTGAAGCTTTCTTT. Its protein product is CASSSVQGGYTEAFF.

This chain uses TRBV9 with TRBJ2-2; a weak D match, TRBD2 (6 bases). Trimming shortened V by 0 bases and J by 3 bases, and 9 bases separated the two germline ends. The germline V gene encodes CDR1 SGDLS and CDR2 YYNGEE. The CDR3 length is 15 residues. The chain's CDR3 is CASSVVVADTGELFF. The CDR3, as DNA: TGTGCCAGCAGCGTAGTTGTAGCGGACACCGGGGAGCTGTTTTTT.

The J gene is TRBJ1-1, the V gene TRBV28, with D possibly matching TRBD1 (6 bases). The CDR3 has 15 amino acids. CDR1 is MDHEN and CDR2 is SYDVKM in the germline V gene. V was cut by 7 bases and J by 5 bases, with 20 bases left in between. The CDR3 loop is CASNSWGRGRTEAFF. In DNA, the CDR3 is TGTGCCAGCAATTCCTGGGGCAGGGGACGGACTGAAGCTTTCTTT.

This sequence joins TRBV24-1 and TRBJ2-4, with D possibly matching TRBD2 (5 bases). Germline V gene data show CDR1 as KGHDR and CDR2 as SFDVKD. The V and J ends lost 3 bases and 0 bases respectively, with 14 bases between them. This CDR3 has 17 amino acids. CDR3 sequence: CATSDPRAGVAKNIQYF. The DNA of the CDR3 is TGTGCCACCAGTGATCCGAGGGCCGGGGTAGCCAAAAACATTCAGTACTTC.

The rearrangement uses TRBV28 and TRBJ2-2; D is undetermined. Germline V gene sequence: CDR1 MDHEN, CDR2 SYDVKM. The CDR3 has 12 amino acids. Trimming cost V 6 bases and J 7 bases, with 9 bases left between them. The CDR3 nucleotides read TGTGCCAGCAGACAACAAGACGGGGAGCTGTTTTTT. Translated: CASRQQDGELFF.

This clone came up a few times. This chain links TRBV7-3 with TRBJ2-7; TRBD1 might be the D (6 bases). Trimming took off 1 base at V and 6 bases at J, with 10 bases between the two ends. The CDR3 has 13 residues. From germline, CDR1 is SGHTA and CDR2 FQGTGA. The CDR3 spells CASSLNEGGEQYF. DNA of the CDR3: TGTGCCAGCAGCTTAAACGAAGGGGGCGAGCAGTACTTC.

The V call is TRBV3-1 (or the pseudogene TRBV3-2), the J call TRBJ1-2; 9 bases are a match to TRBD1. This CDR3 comprises 15 residues. CDR1 is LGHDT and CDR2 is YNNKEL in the germline V gene (reference sequence). With V trimmed by 1 base and J by 4 bases, 4 bases remained unmatched. CDR3 sequence (DNA): TGTGCCAGCAGCCAAGTGGGACAGGGTGGCTATGGCTACACCTTC. This encodes CASSQVGQGGYGYTF.